Shown below are 14 T cell receptor beta chains from a single sample sequenced in a study of blood T cell repertoires in COVID-19. Here immunoSEQ multiplex PCR was the method, and the copy in TCRdb shows in-frame clones only, minus some. The sample lists under 250,000 clones; around 81% were seen once. What was sequenced was peripheral blood. The receptors shown here come from an older woman with acute or convalescent COVID-19.

The rearrangement links TRBV19 to TRBJ1-2; a weak D match, TRBD1 (6 bases). V gave up 3 bases and J gave up 4 bases, with 12 bases separating them. Germline CDR1 LNHDA, CDR2 SQIVND (reference sequence). This CDR3 comprises 14 residues. The CDR3, as DNA: TGTGCCAGTAGTATCGACCGGGACACCTATGGCTACACCTTC. This sequence encodes CASSIDRDTYGYTF.

This rearrangement joins TRBV11-2 to TRBJ1-4; D is uncertain. The CDR3 loop spans 14 amino acids. Trimming took off 4 bases at V and 8 bases at J, with 14 bases between the two ends. Germline loops: CDR1 SGHAT, CDR2 FQNNGV. The DNA for the CDR3 is TGTGCCAGCAGCTCCCGGAGGGCGGGGGAAAAACTGTTTTTT. It yields the protein CASSSRRAGEKLFF.

Concerning this clone itself: This sequence may be a read error, since a much larger clone differs from it by one base. The sample holds other DNA sequences that translate to the same CDR3. J is TRBJ1-5 and V is TRBV28; a weak D match, TRBD1 (6 bases). V was trimmed by 2 bases and J by 4 bases, leaving 12 bases between them. The CDR3 loop spans 15 amino acids. CDR1 is MDHEN and CDR2 is SYDVKM in the germline V gene. The DNA of the CDR3 is TGTGCCAGCAGTTTAGGGGTACAGGGAAATCAGCCCCAGCATTTT. Residues: CASSLGVQGNQPQHF.

This chain links TRBV7-9 with TRBJ2-7; 9 bases match TRBD1. The V gene end was trimmed by 2 bases and the J gene end by 2 bases; junction bases not matched to a gene: 4. The CDR3 is made up of 15 amino acids. The germline CDR1 and CDR2 sequences are SEHNR and FQNEAQ (reference sequence). CDR3 residues: CASSLQGTGTYEQYF. The DNA of the CDR3 is TGTGCCAGCAGCTTACAAGGGACAGGGACCTACGAGCAGTACTTC.

V is TRBV28 and J is TRBJ1-1, with D perhaps TRBD1 (5 bases). From germline, CDR1 is MDHEN and CDR2 SYDVKM. The V and J ends lost 3 bases and 1 base respectively, with 18 bases between them. The CDR3 runs 17 residues. In DNA form, the CDR3 reads TGTGCCAGCAGTTTCCTGCGGGGGAAAACAGGGAACACTGAAGCTTTCTTT. Its translation: CASSFLRGKTGNTEAFF.

The gene calls are TRBV18 and TRBJ1-1, with 8 bases identical to TRBD1. This CDR3 comprises 14 residues. Losses at the gene ends were 3 bases for V and 4 bases for J; bases not matched to a gene: 4. Germline V gives CDR1 KGHSH, CDR2 LQKENI. DNA for the CDR3: TGTGCCAGCTCACCTGAAACAGGGGGCACTGAAGCTTTCTTT. Residues: CASSPETGGTEAFF.

This chain connects TRBV19 to TRBJ2-7, with 8 bases identical to TRBD2. The length of the CDR3 is 15 residues. CDR1 is LNHDA and CDR2 is SQIVND in the germline V gene (reference sequence). V was clipped by 3 bases and J by 6 bases; unmatched bases: 10. The CDR3 here is CASSISGLGPSEQYF. Here the CDR3 DNA reads TGTGCCAGTAGTATTTCGGGACTAGGTCCTTCCGAGCAGTACTTC.

V and J are TRBV18 and TRBJ1-2; 7 nucleotides align to TRBD1. The CDR3 spans 13 residues. Looked up from germline, CDR1 is KGHSH and CDR2 is LQKENI. With 2 bases clipped from V and 6 bases from J, the junction kept 3 bases outside the gene matches. CDR3 residues: CASSPGQVNGYTF. The DNA for the CDR3 is TGTGCCAGCTCACCAGGACAGGTGAATGGCTACACCTTC.

The chain employs TRBV28 and TRBJ1-4; 9 bases line up with TRBD1. V was pared by 2 bases and J by 7 bases, with 2 bases of the junction left unmatched. This CDR3 is built from 14 residues. The V gene's germline CDR1 is MDHEN and CDR2 SYDVKM. The CDR3 loop reads CASSLPQGAEKLFF. CDR3 nucleotide sequence: TGTGCCAGCAGTTTACCACAGGGGGCTGAAAAACTGTTTTTT.

V and J are TRBV10-3 and TRBJ2-7; TRBD2 agrees at 8 bases. V lost 6 bases to trimming and J lost 4 bases; unmatched junction nucleotides: 14. Germline-derived CDR1 and CDR2 are ENHRY and SYGVKD. This CDR3 comprises 16 residues. The CDR3 region has the DNA TGTGCCATCAGCTTCGGGGGGGACCGGGCGGGATACGAGCAGTACTTC. Translating gives CAISFGGDRAGYEQYF.

This chain uses TRBV6-5 with TRBJ1-1, with D possibly TRBD1 on 5 matching bases. The CDR3 runs 16 residues. With 0 bases removed from V and 2 bases from J, the gap between germline ends came to 13 bases. The germline CDR1 and CDR2 sequences are MNHEY and SVGAGI. DNA for the CDR3: TGTGCCAGCAGTTACTCTAGTGGGGCTCTCAACACTGAAGCTTTCTTT. It encodes CASSYSSGALNTEAFF.

The chain couples TRBV11-3 to TRBJ1-1; the D is unclear. V was clipped by 3 bases and J by 3 bases, with 8 bases between them. Per the germline V gene, CDR1 is SGHNT and CDR2 is YENEEA. This CDR3 comprises 13 residues. The CDR3 DNA follows: TGTGCCAGCAGCTTCGGGGAATACACTGAAGCTTTCTTT. Its protein is CASSFGEYTEAFF.

This clone was recorded only once. This chain connects TRBV10-3 to TRBJ2-7, with 7 positions matching TRBD1. Germline V gives CDR1 ENHRY, CDR2 SYGVKD. CDR3 length: 15 residues. V trimming: 5 bases; J trimming: 2 bases; junction bases outside the gene matches: 9. CDR3 nucleotide sequence: TGTGCCATCAGTAATACCGACAGGGACCCCTACGAGCAGTACTTC. Translating gives CAISNTDRDPYEQYF.

The chain is built from TRBV7-3 and TRBJ1-1, with D uncertain. The CDR3 loop spans 15 amino acids. The V and J ends lost 2 bases and 2 bases respectively, with 12 bases between them. Germline V gives CDR1 SGHTA, CDR2 FQGTGA. Written as DNA, the CDR3 is TGTGCCAGCAGCTTATCACGGACGGGAAACACTGAAGCTTTCTTT. As protein: CASSLSRTGNTEAFF.